This TCR beta chain was captured by sequencing in a study of T cell clonality in common variable immunodeficiency. Whole-study results and caveats: Fewer deletions and N-nucleotide insertions were reportedly seen in common variable immunodeficiency TCR beta sequences.

The protocol was immunoSEQ multiplex PCR, while the TCRdb copy is restricted to in-frame clones and leaves out a portion. The data show about 21,000 clones, with none appearing a single time. Germline V gene sequence: CDR1 SGHDN, CDR2 FVKESK. This CDR3 contains 17 residues. V gave up 1 base and J gave up 0 bases, with 16 bases separating them. This clone was recorded many times. The antigen is undetermined. The sequence runs out 3 residues before the end of the CDR3; the remainder is reconstructed from the germline J gene. What was sequenced was peripheral blood mononuclear cells. This chain links TRBV14 with TRBJ2-7; D possibly corresponds to TRBD1 (5 bases). This receptor was obtained from a human donor with common variable immunodeficiency. CDR3 DNA, as far as it was read: TGTGCCAGCAGCCAAGGTATCAGGGTATGTTCCTCCTACGAG. Translated, it gives CASSQGIRVCSSYE. The full CDR3 reads CASSQGIRVCSSYEQYF.